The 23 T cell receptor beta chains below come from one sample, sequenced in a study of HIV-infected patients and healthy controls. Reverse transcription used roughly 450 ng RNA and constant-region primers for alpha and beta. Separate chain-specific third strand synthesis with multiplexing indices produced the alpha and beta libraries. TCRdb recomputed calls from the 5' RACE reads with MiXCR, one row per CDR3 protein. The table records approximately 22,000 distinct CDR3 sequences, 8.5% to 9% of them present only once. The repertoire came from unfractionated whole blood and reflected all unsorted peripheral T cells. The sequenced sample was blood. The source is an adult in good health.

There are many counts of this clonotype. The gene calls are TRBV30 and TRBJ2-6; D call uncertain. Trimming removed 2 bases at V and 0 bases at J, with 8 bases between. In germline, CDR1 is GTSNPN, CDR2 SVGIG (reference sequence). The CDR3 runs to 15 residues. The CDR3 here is CAWSRNPSGANVLTF. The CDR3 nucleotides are TGTGCCTGGAGTAGAAATCCCTCTGGGGCCAACGTCCTGACTTTC. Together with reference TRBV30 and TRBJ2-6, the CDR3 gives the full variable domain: SQTIHQWPATLVQPVGSPLSLECTVEGTSNPNLYWYRQAAGRGLQLLFYSVGIGQISSEVPQNLSASRPQDRQFILSSKKLLLSDSGFYLCAWSRNPSGANVLTFGAGSRLTVL.

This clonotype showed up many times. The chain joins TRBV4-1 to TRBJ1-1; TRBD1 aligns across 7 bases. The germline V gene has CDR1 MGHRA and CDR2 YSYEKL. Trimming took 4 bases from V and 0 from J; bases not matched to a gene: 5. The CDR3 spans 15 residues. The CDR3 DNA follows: TGCGCCAGCAGCCGGGCAGGGGGGCTGAACACTGAAGCTTTCTTT. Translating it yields CASSRAGGLNTEAFF.

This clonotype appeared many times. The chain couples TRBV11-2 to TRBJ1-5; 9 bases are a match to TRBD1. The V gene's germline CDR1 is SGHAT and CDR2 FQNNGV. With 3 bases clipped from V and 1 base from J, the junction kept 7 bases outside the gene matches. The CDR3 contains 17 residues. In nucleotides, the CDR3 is TGTGCCAGCAGCTTCCCGGGACAGGGCTCGAGCAATCAGCCCCAGCATTTT. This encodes CASSFPGQGSSNQPQHF.

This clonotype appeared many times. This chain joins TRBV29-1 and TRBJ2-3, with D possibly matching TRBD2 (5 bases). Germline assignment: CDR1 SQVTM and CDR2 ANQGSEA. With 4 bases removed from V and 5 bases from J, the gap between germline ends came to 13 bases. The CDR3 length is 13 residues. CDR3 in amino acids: CSVVGGGLDTQYF. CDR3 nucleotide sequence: TGCAGCGTTGTCGGAGGAGGTTTAGATACGCAGTATTTT.

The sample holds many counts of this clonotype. The CDR3 spells CASSSGTGDNQPQHF. CDR3 bases: TGTGCCAGCAGTTCCGGGACAGGGGATAATCAGCCCCAGCATTTT. This rearrangement joins TRBV5-5 to TRBJ1-5; 10 nucleotides match TRBD1. V shed 5 bases and J 4 bases; nucleotides not matched to a gene: 6. The CDR3 extends over 15 amino acids. Per germline, CDR1 SGHKS and CDR2 YYEKEE (reference sequence).

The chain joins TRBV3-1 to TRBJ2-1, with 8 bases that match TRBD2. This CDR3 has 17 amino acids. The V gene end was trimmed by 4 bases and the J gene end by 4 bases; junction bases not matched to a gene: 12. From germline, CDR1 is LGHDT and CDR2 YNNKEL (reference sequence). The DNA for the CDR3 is TGTGCCAGCAGCCCCCTCGGTCCGGCTAGCGGGTACAATGAGCAGTTCTTC. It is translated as CASSPLGPASGYNEQFF.

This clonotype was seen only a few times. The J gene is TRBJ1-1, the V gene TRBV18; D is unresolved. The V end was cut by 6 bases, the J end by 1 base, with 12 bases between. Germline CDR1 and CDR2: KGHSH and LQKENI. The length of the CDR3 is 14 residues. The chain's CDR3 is CASSLTAQNTEAFF. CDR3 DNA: TGTGCCAGCTCCCTAACCGCACAGAACACTGAAGCTTTCTTT.

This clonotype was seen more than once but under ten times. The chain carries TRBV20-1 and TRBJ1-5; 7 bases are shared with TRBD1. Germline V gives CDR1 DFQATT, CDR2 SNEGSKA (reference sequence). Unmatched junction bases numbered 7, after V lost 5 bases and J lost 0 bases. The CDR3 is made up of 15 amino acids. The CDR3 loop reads CSAGETGYSNQPQHF. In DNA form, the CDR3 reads TGCAGTGCTGGGGAGACAGGGTATAGCAATCAGCCCCAGCATTTT.

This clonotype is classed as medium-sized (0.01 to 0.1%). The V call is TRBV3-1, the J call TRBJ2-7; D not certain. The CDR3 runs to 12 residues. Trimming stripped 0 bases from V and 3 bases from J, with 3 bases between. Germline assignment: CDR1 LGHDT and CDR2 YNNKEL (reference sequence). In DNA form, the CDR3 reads TGTGCCAGCAGCCAAGAGAGCTACGAGCAGTACTTC. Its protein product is CASSQESYEQYF.

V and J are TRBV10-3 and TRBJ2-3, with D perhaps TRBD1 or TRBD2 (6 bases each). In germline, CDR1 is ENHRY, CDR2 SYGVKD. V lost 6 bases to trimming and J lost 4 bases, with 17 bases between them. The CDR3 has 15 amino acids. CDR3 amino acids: CAIRGAGHSADTQYF. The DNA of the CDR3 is TGTGCCATCAGGGGCGCGGGACACTCTGCAGATACGCAGTATTTT.

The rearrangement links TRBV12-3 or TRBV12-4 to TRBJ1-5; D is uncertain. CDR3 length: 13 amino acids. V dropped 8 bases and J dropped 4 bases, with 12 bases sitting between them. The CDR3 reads CASGTVGNQPQHF. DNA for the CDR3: TGTGCCAGCGGCACAGTAGGGAATCAGCCCCAGCATTTT.

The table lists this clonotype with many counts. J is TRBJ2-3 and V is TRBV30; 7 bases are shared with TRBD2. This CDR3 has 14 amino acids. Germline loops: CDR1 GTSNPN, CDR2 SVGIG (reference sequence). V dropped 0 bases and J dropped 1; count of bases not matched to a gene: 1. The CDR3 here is CAWSVTSGTDTQYF. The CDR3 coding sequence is TGTGCCTGGAGTGTAACTAGCGGCACAGATACGCAGTATTTT.

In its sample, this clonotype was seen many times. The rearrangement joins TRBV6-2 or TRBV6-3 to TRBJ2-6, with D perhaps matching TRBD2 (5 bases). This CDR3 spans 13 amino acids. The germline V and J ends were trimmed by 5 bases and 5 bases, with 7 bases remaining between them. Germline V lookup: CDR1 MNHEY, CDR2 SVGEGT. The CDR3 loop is CASSNGRANVLTF. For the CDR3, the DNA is TGTGCCAGCAGTAACGGGAGGGCCAACGTCCTGACTTTC.

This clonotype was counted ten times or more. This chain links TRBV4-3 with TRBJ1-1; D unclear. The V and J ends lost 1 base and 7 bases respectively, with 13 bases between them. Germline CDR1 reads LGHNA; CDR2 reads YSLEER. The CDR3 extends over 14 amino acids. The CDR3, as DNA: TGCGCCAGCAGCCAAGCCCGAAATATAGGTGAAGCTTTCTTT. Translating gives CASSQARNIGEAFF.

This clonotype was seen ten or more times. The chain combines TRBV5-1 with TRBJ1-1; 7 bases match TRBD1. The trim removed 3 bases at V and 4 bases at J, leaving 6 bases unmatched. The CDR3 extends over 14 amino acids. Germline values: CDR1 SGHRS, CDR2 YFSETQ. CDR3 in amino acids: CASSSRGEPTEAFF. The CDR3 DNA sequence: TGCGCCAGCAGCTCCAGGGGGGAGCCCACTGAAGCTTTCTTT. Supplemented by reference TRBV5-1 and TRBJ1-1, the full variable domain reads KAGVTQTPRYLIKTRGQQVTLSCSPISGHRSVSWYQQTPGQGLQFLFEYFSETQRNKGNFPGRFSGRQFSNSRSEMNVSTLELGDSALYLCASSSRGEPTEAFFGQGTRLTVV.

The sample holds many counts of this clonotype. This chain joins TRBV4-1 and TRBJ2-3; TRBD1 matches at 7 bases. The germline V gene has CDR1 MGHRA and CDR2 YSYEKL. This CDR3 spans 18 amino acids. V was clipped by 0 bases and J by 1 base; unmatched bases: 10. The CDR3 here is CASSQDRFSGTGTDTQYF. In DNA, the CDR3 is TGCGCCAGCAGCCAAGATCGTTTTTCAGGGACAGGCACAGATACGCAGTATTTT.

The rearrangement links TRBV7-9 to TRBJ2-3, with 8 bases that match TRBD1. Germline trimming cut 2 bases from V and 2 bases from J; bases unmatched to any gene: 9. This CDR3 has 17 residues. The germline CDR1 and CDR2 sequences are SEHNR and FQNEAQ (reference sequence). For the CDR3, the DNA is TGTGCCAGCAGCTTATTAGTAGGACAGGGCCCCACAGATACGCAGTATTTT. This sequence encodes CASSLLVGQGPTDTQYF.

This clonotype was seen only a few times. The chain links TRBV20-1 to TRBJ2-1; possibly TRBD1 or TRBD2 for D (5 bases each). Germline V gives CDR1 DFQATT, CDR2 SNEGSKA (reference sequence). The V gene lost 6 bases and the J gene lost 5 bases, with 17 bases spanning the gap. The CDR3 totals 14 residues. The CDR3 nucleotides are TGCAGTGCCCAAAGGGGAGAGTGGGACAATGAGCAGTTCTTC. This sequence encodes CSAQRGEWDNEQFF.

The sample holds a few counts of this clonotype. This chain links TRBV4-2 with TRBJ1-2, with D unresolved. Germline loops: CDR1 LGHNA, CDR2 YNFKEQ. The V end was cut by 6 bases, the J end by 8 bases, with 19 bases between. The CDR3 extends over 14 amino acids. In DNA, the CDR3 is TGTGCCAGCAGTCCCTTAGGCACAACCGACGGCTACACCTTC. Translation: CASSPLGTTDGYTF.

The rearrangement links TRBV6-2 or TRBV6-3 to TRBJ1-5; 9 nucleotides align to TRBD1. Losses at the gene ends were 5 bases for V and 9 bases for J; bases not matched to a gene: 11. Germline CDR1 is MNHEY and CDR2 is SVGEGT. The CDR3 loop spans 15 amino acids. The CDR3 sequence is CASSPTGGAWRPQHF. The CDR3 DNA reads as TGTGCCAGCAGTCCAACAGGGGGCGCGTGGCGGCCCCAGCATTTT.

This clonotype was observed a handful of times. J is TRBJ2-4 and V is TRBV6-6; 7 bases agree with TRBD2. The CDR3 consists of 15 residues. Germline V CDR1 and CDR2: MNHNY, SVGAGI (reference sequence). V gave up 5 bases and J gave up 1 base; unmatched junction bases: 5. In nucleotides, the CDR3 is TGTGCCAGCAGTCCCCACGGGGGGGCCAAAAACATTCAGTACTTC. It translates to CASSPHGGAKNIQYF.

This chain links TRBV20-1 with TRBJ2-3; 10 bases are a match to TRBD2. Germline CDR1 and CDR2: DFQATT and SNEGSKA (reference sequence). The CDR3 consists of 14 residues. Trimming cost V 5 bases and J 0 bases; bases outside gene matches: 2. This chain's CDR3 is CSAVLAGSTDTQYF. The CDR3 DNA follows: TGCAGTGCTGTACTAGCGGGAAGCACAGATACGCAGTATTTT.

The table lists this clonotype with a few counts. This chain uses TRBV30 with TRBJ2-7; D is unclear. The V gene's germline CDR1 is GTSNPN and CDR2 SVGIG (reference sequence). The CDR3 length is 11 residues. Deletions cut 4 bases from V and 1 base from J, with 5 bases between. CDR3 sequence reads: CAWMLSYEQYF. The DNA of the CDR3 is TGTGCCTGGATGTTGTCCTACGAGCAGTACTTC.